Shown below are 20 T cell receptor beta chains from a single sample sequenced in a study of memory CD4+ T cells and cytomegalovirus serostatus. Single viable CD3+CD4+CD8-CD45RO+ cells were sorted as the memory CD4+ T cells. Only in-frame clones appear in the TCRdb table, and some are missing; sequencing was by immunoSEQ multiplex PCR. This table has 50,000 to 60,000 clones, 82% appearing once. The sequenced sample consisted of memory CD4+ T cells from blood. The receptors were sampled from an adult in good health and CMV-seronegative.

This chain connects TRBV18 to TRBJ2-1; D not resolved. Germline V gives CDR1 KGHSH, CDR2 LQKENI. The CDR3 covers 11 residues. V lost 5 bases and J 8 bases, leaving 7 bases between the germline ends. CDR3 sequence (DNA): TGTGCCAGCTCAATGTGGGATGAGCAGTTCTTC. Protein product: CASSMWDEQFF.

The CDR3 DNA reads TGTGCCAGTAGTCCCCCTCGGACAGGGGCTAGGAAAAAGGGCTACGAGCAGTACTTC. Protein product: CASSPPRTGARKKGYEQYF. The chain is built from TRBV19 and TRBJ2-7; 9 bases agree with TRBD1. Trimming removed 5 bases from V and 3 bases from J; junction bases left unmatched: 20. The CDR3 totals 19 residues. The germline V gene has CDR1 LNHDA and CDR2 SQIVND (reference sequence).

V and J are TRBV28 and TRBJ1-2; D possibly corresponds to TRBD1 (5 bases). The V gene's germline CDR1 is MDHEN and CDR2 SYDVKM. This CDR3 has 12 residues. Trimming took off 4 bases at V and 4 bases at J, with 7 bases between the two ends. The CDR3: CASSSGAYGYTF. CDR3 nucleotides: TGTGCCAGCAGTTCCGGGGCCTATGGCTACACCTTC.

This clone has more than one count but fewer than ten. The rearrangement links TRBV10-1 to TRBJ1-2; D is possibly TRBD1 (5 bases). The CDR3 contains 13 residues. Germline CDR1 WNHNN, CDR2 SYGVQD (reference sequence). The V end was cut by 8 bases, the J end by 0 bases, with 10 bases between. As DNA, the CDR3 is TGCGCCAGCCAAAAGACAGCTAACTATGGCTACACCTTC. Translation gives CASQKTANYGYTF.

The V call is TRBV5-4, the J call TRBJ2-3; D is ambiguous. The germline V gene has CDR1 SGHNT and CDR2 YYREEE (reference sequence). The CDR3 is made up of 13 amino acids. V lost 2 bases, J lost 1 base, and 5 bases lay in between. CDR3 loop: CASSFWGTDTQYF. The CDR3 region has the DNA TGTGCCAGCAGCTTCTGGGGCACAGATACGCAGTATTTT.

This chain links TRBV11-1 with TRBJ2-7; tentatively, D is TRBD1 (6 bases). Trimming took off 5 bases at V and 3 bases at J, with 17 bases between the two ends. Germline values: CDR1 SGHAT, CDR2 FQDESV (reference sequence). The CDR3 loop spans 15 amino acids. CDR3 amino acids: CASSQSGIGGYEQYF. CDR3 in DNA: TGTGCCAGCAGCCAGAGCGGTATAGGGGGCTACGAGCAGTACTTC.

The gene calls are TRBV5-1 and TRBJ1-3, with D maybe TRBD1 (5 bases). The germline V and J ends were trimmed by 3 bases and 0 bases, with 7 bases remaining between them. The length of the CDR3 is 14 residues. Germline assignment: CDR1 SGHRS and CDR2 YFSETQ. CDR3 DNA sequence: TGCGCCAGCAGCTGGGACGACTCTGGAAACACCATATATTTT. It codes for CASSWDDSGNTIYF.

This CDR3 reads CASSPAGYRRGTEAFF. CDR3 coding DNA: TGCGCCAGCAGCCCAGCGGGGTATAGGCGGGGCACTGAAGCTTTCTTT. V usage is TRBV4-1 and J usage is TRBJ1-1; D call uncertain. The CDR3 length is 16 residues. The V end was cut by 4 bases, the J end by 4 bases, with 19 bases between. Germline assignment: CDR1 MGHRA and CDR2 YSYEKL.

The CDR3 protein is CASSRSSAYEQYF. In DNA form, the CDR3 reads TGTGCCAGCAGCAGGTCGTCAGCTTACGAGCAGTACTTC. This chain joins TRBV21-1 and TRBJ2-7. TRBV21-1 is shown as a pseudogene. The CDR3 length is 13 residues.

V and J are TRBV6-5 and TRBJ1-5; 8 nucleotides align to TRBD1. The germline V gene has CDR1 MNHEY and CDR2 SVGAGI. The CDR3 totals 15 residues. V shed 6 bases, J shed 6 bases, and the junction held 10 bases outside the gene matches. The CDR3 reads CASRQGAEGGQPQHF. CDR3 bases: TGTGCCAGCAGGCAGGGGGCGGAGGGGGGTCAGCCCCAGCATTTT.

This clone was observed a few times. The genes are TRBV11-2 and TRBJ1-2, with 8 nucleotides matching TRBD1. V gave up 4 bases and J gave up 7 bases; unmatched junction bases: 8. Germline V lookup: CDR1 SGHAT, CDR2 FQNNGV. CDR3 size: 14 residues. CDR3 loop: CASSSDRGSGGYTF. The CDR3 DNA is TGTGCCAGCAGCTCAGACAGGGGCAGTGGTGGCTACACCTTC.

This clone was recorded only once. Mismatch with germline at one junction end may stem from a read error. The rearrangement links TRBV30 to TRBJ2-7, with 8 bases fitting TRBD1. Germline V CDR1 and CDR2: GTSNPN, SVGIG (reference sequence). The CDR3 covers 13 residues. CDR3 sequence: CAWGGTGDYEQCF. The DNA of the CDR3 is TGTGCCTGGGGCGGGACAGGCGACTACGAGCAGTGCTTC. Combining the CDR3 with reference TRBV30 and TRBJ2-7 gives the whole variable domain SQTIHQWPATLVQPVGSPLSLECTVEGTSNPNLYWYRQAAGRGLQLLFYSVGIGQISSEVPQNLSASRPQDRQFILSSKKLLLSDSGFYLCAWGGTGDYEQCFGPGTRLTVT.

This chain joins TRBV30 and TRBJ1-5, with unresolved D. CDR1 is GTSNPN and CDR2 is SVGIG in the germline V gene (reference sequence). Trimming took off 0 bases at V and 3 bases at J, with 9 bases between the two ends. The CDR3 contains 14 residues. Here the CDR3 reads CAWSVLRANQPQHF. The CDR3 DNA is TGTGCCTGGAGTGTATTGCGGGCCAATCAGCCCCAGCATTTT.

The rearrangement links TRBV7-8 to TRBJ2-1; no clear D. Germline CDR1 is SGHVS and CDR2 is FQNEAQ. Trimming cost V 4 bases and J 16 bases, with 14 bases left between them. This CDR3 contains 11 residues. The CDR3 DNA reads as TGTGCCAGCAGCTCCGGACCCTCAAGCTTCTTC. Encoded protein: CASSSGPSSFF.

This chain joins TRBV19 and TRBJ2-6, with D perhaps matching TRBD1 or TRBD2 (5 bases each). Germline assignment: CDR1 LNHDA and CDR2 SQIVND (reference sequence). The CDR3 consists of 17 residues. V dropped 7 bases and J dropped 0 bases, with 16 bases sitting between them. CDR3: CASTPRGVSSGANVLTF. Here the CDR3 DNA reads TGTGCCAGTACCCCGAGGGGAGTCTCCTCTGGGGCCAACGTCCTGACTTTC.

The rearrangement joins TRBV9 to TRBJ1-2; maybe TRBD1 (5 bases). This CDR3 is built from 14 residues. The germline V gene has CDR1 SGDLS and CDR2 YYNGEE. With 3 bases removed from V and 5 bases from J, the gap between germline ends came to 14 bases. The CDR3: CASSGSDSRYGYTF. The DNA for the CDR3 is TGTGCCAGCAGCGGTAGCGACAGCCGATATGGCTACACCTTC.

This clone was seen more than once but under ten times. Written as DNA, the CDR3 is TGTGCCAGCAGGAAGGGACAGGATGAAGCTTTCTTT. This encodes CASRKGQDEAFF. The chain links TRBV6-5 to TRBJ1-1, with TRBD1 matching 8 bases. Looked up from germline, CDR1 is MNHEY and CDR2 is SVGAGI. Unmatched junction bases numbered 4, after V lost 6 bases and J lost 7 bases. The CDR3 is made up of 12 amino acids.

This chain connects TRBV5-5 to TRBJ2-2, with 7 bases identical to TRBD1. After removal of 2 bases from V and 3 bases from J, the junction contained 4 bases not matched to a gene. Germline CDR1 SGHKS, CDR2 YYEKEE (reference sequence). CDR3 length equals 15 residues. This chain's CDR3 is CASSFRQGYTGELFF. CDR3 DNA: TGTGCCAGCAGCTTCAGACAGGGCTACACCGGGGAGCTGTTTTTT.

This clone was recorded only once. The J gene is TRBJ1-2, the V gene TRBV4-3; no clear D. The germline CDR1 and CDR2 sequences are LGHNA and YSLEER. The CDR3 covers 14 residues. V gave up 0 bases and J gave up 7 bases, with 12 bases separating them. The CDR3 nucleotides are TGCGCCAGCAGCCAAGATACCCGCGGCTCTGGCTACACCTTC. Protein sequence: CASSQDTRGSGYTF.

This rearrangement joins TRBV6-5 to TRBJ1-1, with TRBD1 matching 7 bases. Unmatched junction bases numbered 3, after V lost 7 bases and J lost 1 base. The CDR3 consists of 13 residues. The germline gives CDR1 MNHEY, CDR2 SVGAGI. The CDR3 here is CASINRGNTEAFF. The CDR3 DNA sequence: TGTGCCAGCATAAACAGGGGGAACACTGAAGCTTTCTTT.